This T cell receptor (beta chain) was recovered during a study of T-cell memory formation after mild COVID-19. This clonotype occurred a few times. Its target is not known. General observations from the study: CD4+ contracting clones were found mainly in CM and EM, and CD8+ ones in EMRA.

TCRdb independently ran MiXCR on the 5' RACE reads; one entry per CDR3 protein. The sample has over 95,000 distinct CDR3 sequences; about 24% are singletons. Sample: PBMCs or a T cell subset sorted from them (not recorded which). The TCR originated in a man aged 18-30 years who had mild COVID-19 (a few samples of this study predate the infection). Cell type and time point are not known.

CDR3: CASALIRRAEAFF. CDR3 sequence (DNA): TGTGCCAGCGCTCTGATAAGACGGGCTGAAGCTTTCTTT. The V gene is TRBV27, the J gene TRBJ1-1, with D hard to call. This CDR3 contains 13 residues. The germline V gene encodes CDR1 MNHEY and CDR2 SMNVEV (reference sequence). V was pared by 8 bases and J by 6 bases, with 16 bases between.